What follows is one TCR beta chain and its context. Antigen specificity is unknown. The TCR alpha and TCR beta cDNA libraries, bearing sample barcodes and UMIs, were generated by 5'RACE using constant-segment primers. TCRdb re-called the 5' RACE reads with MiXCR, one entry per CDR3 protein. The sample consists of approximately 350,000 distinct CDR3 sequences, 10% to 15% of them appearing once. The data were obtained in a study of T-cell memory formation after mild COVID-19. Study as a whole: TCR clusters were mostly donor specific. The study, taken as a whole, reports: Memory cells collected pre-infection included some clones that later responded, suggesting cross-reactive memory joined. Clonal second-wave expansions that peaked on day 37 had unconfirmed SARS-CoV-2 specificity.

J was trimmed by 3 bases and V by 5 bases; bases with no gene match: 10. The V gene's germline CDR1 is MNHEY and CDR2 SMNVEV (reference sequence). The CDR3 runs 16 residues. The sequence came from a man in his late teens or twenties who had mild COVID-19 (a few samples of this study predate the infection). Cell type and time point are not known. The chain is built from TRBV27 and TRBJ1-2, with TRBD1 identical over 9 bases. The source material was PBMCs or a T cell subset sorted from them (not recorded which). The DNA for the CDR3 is TGTGCCAGCAGTCCCCCGTTTGGGGACAGGGACTATGGCTACACCTTC. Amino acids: CASSPPFGDRDYGYTF.